These 30 T cell receptor beta chains originate from one sample sequenced in a study of blood T cell repertoires in COVID-19. Using immunoSEQ multiplex PCR, the repertoire was profiled, and TCRdb retains in-frame clones only, with some absent. The profile shows around 320,000 clones, around 90% of them singletons. The sequenced sample consisted of PBMCs or T cells enriched from blood (not recorded which). The receptors were sampled from a woman in her late teens or twenties with acute COVID-19.

The J gene is TRBJ1-2, the V gene TRBV5-1; 7 bases are a match to TRBD1. This CDR3 spans 14 amino acids. Germline CDR1 reads SGHRS; CDR2 reads YFSETQ. V shed 0 bases and J 3 bases; nucleotides not matched to a gene: 2. The chain's CDR3 is CASSLEGADYGYTF. CDR3 sequence (DNA): TGCGCCAGCAGCTTGGAGGGGGCGGACTATGGCTACACCTTC.

J is TRBJ1-1 and V is TRBV25-1, with 10 bases aligning to TRBD1. Germline loops: CDR1 MGHDK, CDR2 SYGVNS. This CDR3 has 17 residues. The ends lost 1 base at V and 4 bases at J; junction bases unmatched: 9. The CDR3: CASSEWGPTGGGTEAFF. DNA of the CDR3: TGTGCCAGCAGTGAATGGGGTCCGACAGGGGGCGGCACTGAAGCTTTCTTT. Looking up the rest from reference TRBV25-1 and TRBJ1-1 gives the full variable domain: EADIYQTPRYLVIGTGKKITLECSQTMGHDKMYWYQQDPGMELHLIHYSYGVNSTEKGDLSSESTVSRIRTEHFPLTLESARPSHTSQYLCASSEWGPTGGGTEAFFGQGTRLTVV.

The rearrangement joins TRBV7-9 to TRBJ1-3; TRBD1 matches at 7 bases. Germline loops: CDR1 SEHNR, CDR2 FQNEAQ (reference sequence). This CDR3 comprises 17 residues. V dropped 4 bases and J dropped 2; count of bases not matched to a gene: 11. CDR3 in amino acids: CASSSFPDRLTGNTIYF. The CDR3 DNA reads as TGTGCCAGCAGCTCCTTCCCGGACAGGCTAACTGGAAACACCATATATTTT.

The J gene is TRBJ1-4, the V gene TRBV4-2; 9 nucleotides align to TRBD1. After removal of 3 bases from V and 1 base from J, the junction contained 6 bases not matched to a gene. The CDR3 contains 17 residues. The V gene's germline CDR1 is LGHNA and CDR2 YNFKEQ. CDR3 in DNA: TGTGCCAGCAGCCAGGACAGGGGACGTATAACTAATGAAAAACTGTTTTTT. It translates to CASSQDRGRITNEKLFF.

This clone occurred once. The gene calls are TRBV30 and TRBJ2-2; D might be TRBD2 (5 bases). V dropped 5 bases and J dropped 7 bases, with 17 bases sitting between them. Germline V gene data show CDR1 as GTSNPN and CDR2 as SVGIG (reference sequence). This CDR3 contains 14 residues. CDR3 loop: CAWEKLGAGGELFF. In DNA form, the CDR3 reads TGTGCCTGGGAAAAATTGGGCGCGGGCGGGGAGCTGTTTTTT.

The chain carries TRBV30 and TRBJ2-3, with 9 bases identical to TRBD2. The CDR3 consists of 17 residues. The V and J ends lost 0 bases and 0 bases, in that order; junction bases with no gene match: 7. Germline V gene data show CDR1 as GTSNPN and CDR2 as SVGIG (reference sequence). CDR3 loop: CAWSVSLTSGSTDTQYF. CDR3 in DNA: TGTGCCTGGAGTGTTTCCCTCACTAGCGGGAGCACAGATACGCAGTATTTT.

The rearrangement uses TRBV14 and TRBJ2-1, with D possibly being TRBD1 (6 bases). Germline loops: CDR1 SGHDN, CDR2 FVKESK. Trimming removed 3 bases at V and 0 bases at J, with 15 bases between. The CDR3 is 17 residues long. The CDR3 loop reads CASSHAGAASSYNEQFF. CDR3 nucleotide sequence: TGTGCCAGCAGCCATGCAGGGGCGGCGAGCTCCTACAATGAGCAGTTCTTC.

The V and J genes are TRBV3-1 (or the pseudogene TRBV3-2) and TRBJ2-7; 8 nucleotides match TRBD2. CDR1 is LGHDT and CDR2 is YNNKEL in the germline V gene (reference sequence). V lost 8 bases and J lost 2; bases outside the gene matches: 2. CDR3 length equals 12 residues. The CDR3 reads CASRGGAYEQYF. The DNA for the CDR3 is TGTGCCAGCCGGGGGGGGGCCTACGAGCAGTACTTC.

The chain has TRBV30 and TRBJ1-2; maybe TRBD1 (5 bases). The CDR3 totals 13 residues. Germline V gene sequence: CDR1 GTSNPN, CDR2 SVGIG (reference sequence). The V end lost 4 bases, the J end lost 7 bases, and 16 bases lay between the germline ends. CDR3 sequence reads: CAWMVGGSAGYTF. The CDR3 DNA sequence: TGTGCCTGGATGGTGGGGGGGTCGGCTGGCTACACCTTC.

This sequence joins TRBV27 and TRBJ2-2; TRBD2 matches at 7 bases. With V trimmed by 3 bases and J by 6 bases, 7 bases remained unmatched. Germline V gene data show CDR1 as MNHEY and CDR2 as SMNVEV (reference sequence). This CDR3 has 15 residues. The CDR3 DNA sequence: TGTGCCAGCAGTTTGCGGGGGTTCCCCTCCGGGGAGCTGTTTTTT. It encodes CASSLRGFPSGELFF.

This clone came up a few times. The rearrangement uses TRBV14 and TRBJ2-5, with D uncertain. Germline V lookup: CDR1 SGHDN, CDR2 FVKESK. Trimming shortened V by 1 base and J by 5 bases, and 11 bases separated the two germline ends. This CDR3 has 14 residues. Here the CDR3 reads CASSQGGRSETQYF. CDR3 coding DNA: TGTGCCAGCAGCCAAGGAGGCCGCTCGGAGACCCAGTACTTC.

This clone was observed a few times. The chain employs TRBV28 and TRBJ2-2, with 12 bases that match TRBD1. The germline CDR1 and CDR2 sequences are MDHEN and SYDVKM. This CDR3 region has 16 residues. Trimming took 5 bases from V and 3 from J; bases not matched to a gene: 4. The CDR3 DNA sequence: TGTGCCAGCAGTATCGGGACAGGGGGCTACACCGGGGAGCTGTTTTTT. Translation gives CASSIGTGGYTGELFF.

The CDR3 is CSASTPTSGRVEQYF. CDR3 in DNA: TGCAGTGCTAGTACCCCGACTAGCGGGAGAGTTGAGCAGTACTTC. The chain carries TRBV20-1 and TRBJ2-7; 12 positions match TRBD2. The CDR3 is 15 residues long. The ends lost 3 bases at V and 7 bases at J; junction bases unmatched: 10. The germline CDR1 and CDR2 sequences are DFQATT and SNEGSKA (reference sequence).

The CDR3 spells CASSPYTGTGELFF. DNA for the CDR3: TGTGCCAGCAGCCCCTACACAGGGACCGGGGAGCTGTTTTTT. The J gene is TRBJ2-2, the V gene TRBV6-2 or TRBV6-3, with D possibly TRBD1 on 6 matching bases. V was clipped by 6 bases and J by 5 bases, with 13 bases between them. The CDR3 is 14 residues long. The germline V gene has CDR1 MNHEY and CDR2 SVGEGT.

This chain connects TRBV7-9 to TRBJ1-5, with 7 bases aligning to TRBD1. Germline CDR1 and CDR2: SEHNR and FQNEAQ (reference sequence). Trimming at V came to 5 bases and at J to 4 bases, leaving 11 bases not matched to a gene. CDR3 length: 16 amino acids. The CDR3 loop is CASSRTGERMNQPQHF. CDR3 in DNA: TGTGCCAGCAGCCGGACAGGAGAACGAATGAATCAGCCCCAGCATTTT.

The V gene is TRBV30, the J gene TRBJ2-7; perhaps TRBD2 as D (6 bases). This CDR3 spans 13 amino acids. V lost 4 bases to trimming and J lost 2 bases, with 12 bases between them. Germline lookup yields CDR1 GTSNPN and CDR2 SVGIG (reference sequence). The CDR3 reads CAWTGSHPYEQYF. CDR3 nucleotide sequence: TGTGCCTGGACCGGGAGTCACCCCTACGAGCAGTACTTC.

The V gene is TRBV23-1, the J gene TRBJ1-1; no definite D call. TRBV23-1 is an ORF, with its function uncertain. V was pared by 7 bases and J by 0 bases, with 9 bases between. CDR3 length: 13 amino acids. The CDR3 DNA reads TGCGCCAGCATTCCTAGCGTGAACACTGAAGCTTTCTTT. It specifies CASIPSVNTEAFF.

The V gene is TRBV28, the J gene TRBJ1-5; tentatively, D is TRBD1 (6 bases). Germline V gives CDR1 MDHEN, CDR2 SYDVKM. The ends were cut back, 4 bases at V and 11 bases at J, with 21 bases in the middle. There are 15 residues in the CDR3. CDR3 DNA: TGTGCCAGCAGTTCCTTAGGACAGATGGTTTCTTCCCAGCATTTT. Its protein product is CASSSLGQMVSSQHF.

This rearrangement joins TRBV28 to TRBJ2-5; 7 nucleotides align to TRBD1. The CDR3 has 13 amino acids. Germline values: CDR1 MDHEN, CDR2 SYDVKM. V lost 5 bases and J lost 4; bases outside the gene matches: 4. The CDR3 here is CASSPQGLETQYF. CDR3 sequence (DNA): TGTGCCAGCAGTCCACAGGGGTTAGAGACCCAGTACTTC. Full variable domain (remainder filled in from reference TRBV28 and TRBJ2-5): DVKVTQSSRYLVKRTGEKVFLECVQDMDHENMFWYRQDPGLGLRLIYFSYDVKMKEKGDIPEGYSVSREKKERFSLILESASTNQTSMYLCASSPQGLETQYFGPGTRLLVL.

This clone was detected only once. The V and J genes are TRBV29-1 and TRBJ2-7; D is perhaps TRBD1 (6 bases). Germline V gene sequence: CDR1 SQVTM, CDR2 ANQGSEA. This CDR3 contains 13 residues. The V end lost 4 bases, the J end lost 2 bases, and 12 bases lay between the germline ends. CDR3 sequence (DNA): TGCAGCGTTGGGGGGCGTCTGACCTACGAGCAGTACTTC. This gives the protein CSVGGRLTYEQYF.

The chain has TRBV12-3 or TRBV12-4 and TRBJ2-7; D possibly corresponds to TRBD2 (5 bases). CDR3 length: 11 amino acids. The V and J ends lost 5 bases and 3 bases respectively, with 5 bases between them. In nucleotides, the CDR3 is TGTGCCAGCAGTGAGGGCTACGAGCAGTACTTC. This encodes CASSEGYEQYF.

The chain is built from TRBV28 and TRBJ1-1, with TRBD1 matching 9 bases. V lost 6 bases and J lost 4; bases outside the gene matches: 6. This CDR3 has 14 amino acids. CDR1 and CDR2 from the germline V gene are MDHEN and SYDVKM. CDR3 nucleotides: TGTGCCAGCAGGACCGGGACAGGGATCACTGAAGCTTTCTTT. This translates into CASRTGTGITEAFF.

The rearrangement joins TRBV28 to TRBJ1-2; tentatively, D is TRBD1 (6 bases). V lost 6 bases to trimming and J lost 2 bases, with 10 bases between them. The germline gives CDR1 MDHEN, CDR2 SYDVKM. The length of the CDR3 is 13 residues. CDR3 sequence (DNA): TGTGCCAGCAGCAGGGGATTAAACTATGGCTACACCTTC. This sequence encodes CASSRGLNYGYTF.

In nucleotides, the CDR3 is TGTGCCAGCAGTTTATCCGGGAGGGCCCTATACGAGCAGTTCTTC. Protein sequence: CASSLSGRALYEQFF. This chain links TRBV27 with TRBJ2-1, with 8 bases aligning to TRBD2. Unmatched junction bases numbered 8, after V lost 0 bases and J lost 10 bases. The CDR3 is 15 residues long. CDR1 MNHEY and CDR2 SMNVEV come from the germline V gene (reference sequence).

The chain has TRBV2 and TRBJ2-6, with D uncertain. V was trimmed by 8 bases and J by 0 bases, leaving 8 bases between them. Germline lookup yields CDR1 SNHLY and CDR2 FYNNEI. This CDR3 spans 14 amino acids. CDR3 protein: CASDQFSGANVLTF. The CDR3 bases are TGTGCCAGCGATCAGTTCTCTGGGGCCAACGTCCTGACTTTC. Drawing the rest from reference TRBV2 and TRBJ2-6, the complete variable domain is EPEVTQTPSHQVTQMGQEVILRCVPISNHLYFYWYRQILGQKVEFLVSFYNNEISEKSEIFDDQFSVERPDGSNFTLKIRSTKLEDSAMYFCASDQFSGANVLTFGAGSRLTVL.

This clone was seen just once. The rearrangement links TRBV9 to TRBJ2-7; TRBD1 agrees at 7 bases. Per the germline V gene, CDR1 is SGDLS and CDR2 is YYNGEE. This CDR3 has 14 residues. J was trimmed by 2 bases and V by 0 bases; bases with no gene match: 2. The CDR3 sequence: CASSVATGAYEQYF. CDR3 nucleotide sequence: TGTGCCAGCAGCGTAGCTACAGGGGCCTACGAGCAGTACTTC.

The CDR3 here is CASSLMGWPWENGYTF. The DNA for the CDR3 is TGTGCCAGCAGTTTAATGGGGTGGCCCTGGGAGAACGGCTACACCTTC. V usage is TRBV7-9 and J usage is TRBJ1-2; D is undetermined. Deletions cut 6 bases from V and 8 bases from J, with 25 bases between. This CDR3 spans 16 amino acids. Looked up from germline, CDR1 is SEHNR and CDR2 is FQNEAQ (reference sequence).

The V and J genes are TRBV11-3 and TRBJ1-5; 7 bases are shared with TRBD1. Germline trimming cut 3 bases from V and 4 bases from J; bases unmatched to any gene: 0. The CDR3 is 13 amino acids. Germline lookup yields CDR1 SGHNT and CDR2 YENEEA. The CDR3 region has the DNA TGTGCCAGCAGCTTGACAGGGAATCAGCCCCAGCATTTT. It specifies CASSLTGNQPQHF.

This chain joins TRBV18 and TRBJ1-1; weak D call: TRBD1 (6 bases). V lost 2 bases and J 4 bases, leaving 14 bases between the germline ends. Germline values: CDR1 KGHSH, CDR2 LQKENI. The CDR3 is 15 residues long. CDR3 protein: CASSPAGGRSTEAFF. As DNA, the CDR3 is TGTGCCAGCTCACCAGCTGGGGGCAGGAGCACTGAAGCTTTCTTT. The variable domain in full, completed from reference TRBV18 and TRBJ1-1, reads NAGVMQNPRHLVRRRGQEARLRCSPMKGHSHVYWYRQLPEEGLKFMVYLQKENIIDESGMPKERFSAEFPKEGPSILRIQQVVRGDSAAYFCASSPAGGRSTEAFFGQGTRLTVV.

The genes are TRBV9 and TRBJ1-1; a weak D match, TRBD1 (6 bases). The germline V gene encodes CDR1 SGDLS and CDR2 YYNGEE. The CDR3 spans 16 residues. Trimming pared 3 bases from V and 4 bases from J, leaving 19 bases between. The CDR3 sequence is CASSASGGRRGTEAFF. The CDR3 DNA follows: TGTGCCAGCAGCGCAAGCGGGGGGCGAAGGGGCACTGAAGCTTTCTTT.